This T cell receptor (beta chain) was captured by sequencing in a study of blood T cell repertoires in COVID-19. Whole-study context: Samples taken during acute and convalescent COVID-19 were collected in the United States, Italy and Spain. From T cells, B-cell-depleted T cells, or PBMCs came the material, which was cDNA or gDNA.

In the source study's methods: Reference gene primers were amplified, and this amplification served to estimate nucleated cell counts. Here immunoSEQ multiplex PCR was the method, and the copy in TCRdb shows in-frame clones only, minus some. Clone size and V and J calls were adopted from that table, with D and trimming inferred from the DNA. The sample includes roughly 38,000 clones, just over 85% of them seen just once. With 6 bases removed from V and 3 bases from J, the gap between germline ends came to 6 bases. The CDR3 has 12 residues. Germline CDR1 MNHEY, CDR2 SVGAGI. V is TRBV6-5 and J is TRBJ1-3, with D unclear. The receptor was isolated from a man aged 70 or older with acute or convalescent COVID-19. The sequenced material came from peripheral blood. CDR3 sequence reads: CASRRDGNTIYF. The CDR3, as DNA: TGTGCCAGCAGACGCGATGGAAACACCATATATTTT.